This paragraph covers one T cell receptor (beta chain) sequence. Its antigen is unidentified. The CDR3 runs 14 residues. V lost 3 bases, J lost 1 base, and 9 bases lay in between. This sample is drawn from a study of response to subunit inactivated influenza vaccine. TCRdb independently ran MiXCR on the RT-PCR reads; one entry per CDR3 protein. The sample has 550,000 to 800,000 distinct CDR3 sequences, approximately 14% seen once. Study results and limitations: Every seasonal influenza vaccination brings in few new T cells, the authors suggested.

The sample in question was PBMCs from blood, obtained 11 to 12 days after vaccination. The sequence derives from a man aged 50 or older who received an inactivated influenza vaccine. The rearrangement joins TRBV23-1 to TRBJ2-5; D unresolved. TRBV23-1 is recorded as an ORF, its role being uncertain. CDR3 residues: CASSHFSTQETQYF. As DNA, the CDR3 is TGCGCCAGCAGTCACTTTTCGACCCAAGAGACCCAGTACTTC.